This T cell receptor (beta chain) was found in a study of T cells in localized non-small cell lung cancer. Whole-study results and caveats: Turning up in adjacent lung were a median roughly 60 of the top 100 tumor clones. Compared with tumor, uninvolved adjacent lung displayed greater T cell clonality, ranking highest overall. As only one tumor region underwent sequencing, heterogeneity remains possible.

Produced via immunoSEQ multiplex PCR; TCRdb's table is partial and in-frame only. The profile shows around 1,900 clones, 20% to 25% of them singletons. The ends were cut back, 2 bases at V and 1 base at J, with 8 bases in the middle. CDR1 MGHRA and CDR2 YSYEKL come from the germline V gene. This CDR3 contains 14 residues. This clone occurred a few times. Its antigen is unknown. The chain joins TRBV4-1 to TRBJ2-5; D is undetermined. The input for sequencing was lung tumor tissue, taken before any cancer treatment. This clonotype was sampled from a male donor older than 55 with stage II lung adenocarcinoma. CDR3 amino acids: CASSQWSAQETQYF. The CDR3 region has the DNA TGCGCCAGCAGCCAATGGTCAGCCCAAGAGACCCAGTACTTC.